The T cell receptor (beta chain) described here comes from a study of blood T cell repertoires in COVID-19. Study details: Spain, Italy and the United States supplied samples that represented acute and convalescent COVID-19. PBMCs, B-cell-depleted T cells, or T cells provided the cDNA or gDNA that made up the material.

Patients of the Seattle cohort, enrolled during active infection, were followed longitudinally. After removal of 5 bases from V and 5 bases from J, the junction contained 9 bases not matched to a gene. The CDR3 has 15 residues. CDR1 LNHDA and CDR2 SQIVND come from the germline V gene (reference sequence). Original data processing: Using reference gene primer amplification, nucleated cell counts were estimated. Generated by immunoSEQ multiplex PCR, the TCRdb table keeps only in-frame clones and is missing some. The V and J calls and clone size come from that table; D and trimming were worked out from the DNA. The table records 250,000 to 350,000 clones, 84% of them present only once.

Sequencing input: peripheral blood. The chain recombines TRBV19 with TRBJ1-5, with 7 bases fitting TRBD1. This receptor was obtained from a human donor with COVID-19, enrolled during active disease. The donor label of this sample is uncertain. Here the CDR3 DNA reads TGTGCCAGTAGTGCGTCCCGAGGGGGCTATCAGCCCCAGCATTTT. This encodes CASSASRGGYQPQHF.